The text below deals with one T cell receptor beta chain. As yet, its antigen is unknown. The data were obtained in a study of shared clonotypes between healthy human individuals. For the study at large: The study used three CD4 naive, three CD4 memory, two CD8 naive and one CD8 memory plate per donor.

Findings and caveats of the study: Only blood underwent sampling, and tissue repertoires likely differ.

The V gene lost 5 bases and the J gene lost 2 bases, with 20 bases spanning the gap. This CDR3 comprises 17 residues. Germline CDR1 reads SGHVS; CDR2 reads FQNEAQ. Authors' methods: In the immunoSEQ data, sequences were junction-only and lacked quality scores, so filtering differed. TCRdb's table, derived via immunoSEQ multiplex PCR, lists solely in-frame clones and lacks some. V and J calls and clone size are given by that table; D and trimming were obtained from the DNA. The sample holds 2 million to 3 million clones, 90% to 95% seen once. The TCR was taken from a man aged 18 to 30 in good health. Source material: naive CD4+ T cells sorted from blood. The subset here: CD45RA+ positively selected. V usage is TRBV7-8 and J usage is TRBJ2-3; possible D gene TRBD1, 6 bases. CDR3 nucleotide sequence: TGTGCCAGCAGCCTGGCGGTTACGGACAGCGACACAGATACGCAGTATTTT. Its translation: CASSLAVTDSDTDTQYF.